This T cell receptor (beta chain) comes out of a study of Graves' ophthalmopathy and Graves' hyperthyroidism. In its sample, this clonotype was seen once. Its antigen is not identified. Study results and caveats: Discrimination between ophthalmopathy and stable hyperthyroidism by a 13-signature model showed 87.88% sensitivity and 75% to 84% specificity.

Other autoimmune diseases, uncontrolled infections, pregnancy or lactation ruled patients out of participation. Diagnostic conclusions were grounded in clinical symptoms, serum thyroxine, TRAb, thyroid ultrasound and orbital computed tomography. The V gene end was trimmed by 3 bases and the J gene end by 9 bases; junction bases not matched to a gene: 6. Germline V gene data show CDR1 as SGHRS and CDR2 as YFSETQ. The CDR3 totals 13 residues. Amplification from RNA transcripts yielded the TCR beta CDR3 regions. Following a first-round RT-PCR that used HTBI primers, a second-round multiplex PCR was carried out. TCRdb re-analysed the multiplex PCR reads in MiXCR, keeping a single row per CDR3 protein. The sample carries around 1.1 million distinct CDR3 sequences, 35% to 40% recorded once.

Specimen: peripheral blood or thyroid tissue (not recorded which). This chain links TRBV5-1 with TRBJ2-1, with TRBD1 identical over 7 bases. The sequence was obtained from an adult man with Graves' hyperthyroidism. In DNA form, the CDR3 reads TGCGCCAGCAGCTATACAGGGGATGGTGAGCAGTTCTTC. As protein: CASSYTGDGEQFF. The whole variable domain, remainder taken from reference TRBV5-1 and TRBJ2-1, is KAGVTQTPRYLIKTRGQQVTLSCSPISGHRSVSWYQQTPGQGLQFLFEYFSETQRNKGNFPGRFSGRQFSNSRSEMNVSTLELGDSALYLCASSYTGDGEQFFGPGTRLTVL.